This T cell receptor (beta chain) was profiled in a study of T cells in Graves' hyperthyroidism and ophthalmopathy. Germline CDR1 and CDR2: MNHEY and SVGEGT. Trimming cost V 4 bases and J 2 bases, with 11 bases left between them. The CDR3 covers 14 residues. From RNA transcripts, TCR beta CDR3 regions were amplified. A set of HTBI primers served as the primers for a first-round RT-PCR of the TCR CDR3. Via MiXCR, TCRdb re-called the multiplex PCR reads, giving one row per CDR3 protein. The sample records a few hundred thousand distinct CDR3 sequences, less than 25% being singletons. The TCR was taken from a man aged 18 to 30 with Graves' hyperthyroidism. Sequenced sample: blood. The chain carries TRBV6-2 or TRBV6-3 and TRBJ2-5; D is perhaps TRBD2 (6 bases). The CDR3 region has the DNA TGTGCCAGCAGTTTCGGGACTCCACAAGAGACCCAGTACTTC. It codes for CASSFGTPQETQYF.